This T cell receptor (beta chain) was sequenced for a study of blood T cell repertoires in COVID-19. As for the study in general: Sites in the United States, Italy and Spain provided acute and convalescent COVID-19 samples.

The V gene end was trimmed by 6 bases and the J gene end by 5 bases; junction bases not matched to a gene: 8. Germline V gene lookup returns CDR1 SNHLY and CDR2 FYNNEI. This CDR3 spans 15 amino acids. Sequencing was performed with immunoSEQ multiplex PCR; in TCRdb, only in-frame clones are kept and a portion is missing. The sample holds about 130,000 clones, roughly nine tenths seen once. The Seattle patients joined while their infection was active and were tracked longitudinally afterward. The receptor comes from a man aged 55 to 70 with COVID-19, enrolled during active disease. Sequencing was carried out using peripheral blood. The chain has TRBV2 and TRBJ1-4; 8 bases fit TRBD1. Here the CDR3 DNA reads TGTGCCAGCAGGGTCGACAGGGGTGGGAATGAAAAACTGTTTTTT. This encodes CASRVDRGGNEKLFF.